These T cell receptor beta chains were read from a single sample in a study of OX40 agonist ivuxolimab in advanced cancers. Repertoires were generated with immunoSEQ multiplex PCR, while TCRdb's copy carries only in-frame clones and drops some. The sample lists approximately 47,000 clones; around 87% were seen once. The sample in question was CD4+ or CD8+ T cells sorted from blood, obtained in a trial of the OX40 agonist ivuxolimab. These receptors were obtained from an adult with an advanced solid tumor such as melanoma, head and neck, liver or kidney cancer. Each CDR3 is given with its conserved first and last residue. A D gene is named only where the DNA matches it firmly. Expanded clones are given a class, and other clones once, few, many or no size at all.

DNA | CDR3 | size | V | D | J
TGTGCCAGCAGCCCGGTAACTAGCGGGGGGTACAATGAGCAGTTCTTC | CASSPVTSGGYNEQFF | NA | TRBV7-9 | TRBD2 | TRBJ2-1
TGTGCCAGCAGCTCCGGACAGGATGGCTACACCTTC | CASSSGQDGYTF | medium-sized | TRBV7-9 | TRBD1 | TRBJ1-2
TGTGCCAGTAGCTTCCGGGACTACGCCCACACAGATACGCAGTATTTT | CASSFRDYAHTDTQYF | NA | TRBV19 | TRBD2 | TRBJ2-3
TGTGCCAGCAGCTACCTTCCCGGGACAGGGGCCTACGAGCAGTACTTC | CASSYLPGTGAYEQYF | NA | TRBV7-9 | TRBD1 | TRBJ2-7
TGCGCCAGCAGTGATCTGGCAGGAATGGATACGCAGTATTTT | CASSDLAGMDTQYF | NA | TRBV10-2 | NA | TRBJ2-3
TGTGCCACCAGCAGTTGGGGATTTGGGGGGGCCTACGAGCAGTACTTC | CATSSWGFGGAYEQYF | NA | TRBV15 | TRBD2 | TRBJ2-7
TGTGCCAGAAAGCCCGGGACAGGGGGCGAGAACACTGAAGCTTTCTTT | CARKPGTGGENTEAFF | NA | TRBV19 | TRBD1 | TRBJ1-1
TGTGCCAGCTCACCCGCTGGACAGGGGGCTTCGGAGACCCAGTACTTC | CASSPAGQGASETQYF | once | TRBV18 | TRBD1 | TRBJ2-5
TGTGCCAGCGTTAGGACAGGGGGAACTCTCAACACTGAAGCTTTCTTT | CASVRTGGTLNTEAFF | NA | TRBV2 | TRBD1 | TRBJ1-1
TGTGCCAGCAGCTTGGGGCCGGGGACAGATACGCAGTATTTT | CASSLGPGTDTQYF | NA | TRBV7-6 | NA | TRBJ2-3
TGTGCCAGCAGCGTAGGAAGGGGAACCCATGGCTACACCTTC | CASSVGRGTHGYTF | once | TRBV9 | NA | TRBJ1-2
TGTGCCAGCAGCTTAGTCGGGGGGGCTAATGAAAAACTGTTTTTT | CASSLVGGANEKLFF | NA | TRBV13 | NA | TRBJ1-4
TGCGCCAGCAGCCACACAGGGGGGAGATACGAGCAGTACTTC | CASSHTGGRYEQYF | NA | TRBV4-1 | TRBD1 | TRBJ2-7
TGCGCCAGCAGCCAAGGAACTGAGCAGTTCTTC | CASSQGTEQFF | NA | TRBV4-3 | NA | TRBJ2-1
TGCGCCAGCAGCCAAGGGTCGGTATGGCGGCTAGCCGGACAAGAGACCCAGTACTTC | CASSQGSVWRLAGQETQYF | NA | TRBV4-3 | NA | TRBJ2-5
TGTGCCAGCAGTTCCGGTTGGGGCTCCTACAATGAGCAGTTCTTC | CASSSGWGSYNEQFF | NA | TRBV7-9 | NA | TRBJ2-1
TGTGCCACCAGCAGATCCCTGGACCGAATATACACCGGGGAGCTGTTTTTT | CATSRSLDRIYTGELFF | NA | TRBV15 | NA | TRBJ2-2
TGTGCCAGCAGCGCCCCCTTACAGGGTAGGCCCTACGAGCAGTACTTC | CASSAPLQGRPYEQYF | NA | TRBV25-1 | NA | TRBJ2-7
TGTGCCAGCAGCCAAGATCTCGTGGACTGGAACTATGGCTACACCTTC | CASSQDLVDWNYGYTF | NA | TRBV14 | NA | TRBJ1-2
TGTGCCAGCAGTCTAACCCAGGGAGGGACTGAAGCTTTCTTT | CASSLTQGGTEAFF | NA | TRBV27 | NA | TRBJ1-1
TGTGCCAGCAGTTACTCTCCCCAGGGCGAGGAGACCCAGTACTTC | CASSYSPQGEETQYF | NA | TRBV6-5 | NA | TRBJ2-5
TGTGCCAGCAGCTTGTGGGATGCCAACTATGGCTACACCTTC | CASSLWDANYGYTF | once | TRBV5-4 | NA | TRBJ1-2
TGTGCCAGCTCACCACCAGGATCCACTAACTATGGCTACACCTTC | CASSPPGSTNYGYTF | NA | TRBV18 | NA | TRBJ1-2
TGTGCCTCTGAGGGGAACACTGAAGCTTTCTTT | CASEGNTEAFF | NA | TRBV6-6 | NA | TRBJ1-1
TGTGCCAGCAGTCCGTATAGCGGAGTCTCCTACAATGAGCAGTTCTTC | CASSPYSGVSYNEQFF | NA | TRBV27 | NA | TRBJ2-1
TGTGCCAGCAGACCCACAGGGAACACTGAAGCTTTCTTT | CASRPTGNTEAFF | NA | TRBV9 | NA | TRBJ1-1
TGTGCCAGTAGTCGCATAGGAATAGGGAATGAAAAACTGTTTTTT | CASSRIGIGNEKLFF | NA | TRBV19 | NA | TRBJ1-4
TGTGCCAGCACTCTCGGGACAGCCCCTGGGAACACCATATATTTT | CASTLGTAPGNTIYF | NA | TRBV11-2 | TRBD1 | TRBJ1-3
TGTGCCATCAGCTCCGGGACTAGCGGGAGATCCGGGGAGCTGTTTTTT | CAISSGTSGRSGELFF | NA | TRBV10-3 | TRBD2 | TRBJ2-2
TGCGCCAGCAGCCCGACAGGGTTTGGCGGGAGCACCGGGGAGCTGTTTTTT | CASSPTGFGGSTGELFF | NA | TRBV5-1 | NA | TRBJ2-2
TGCGCCAGCAGCCAAAACCGGGCGGCAATCAGCCCCCAGCATTTT | CASSQNRAAISPQHF | NA | TRBV4-1 | NA | TRBJ1-5
TGCGCCAGCAGCTCATGGGGACAGGGCACTGAAGCTTTCTTT | CASSSWGQGTEAFF | once | TRBV5-1 | TRBD1 | TRBJ1-1
TGTGCCAGCAGTTTAAAGGGGCCGGGGACTGAAGCTTTCTTT | CASSLKGPGTEAFF | NA | TRBV27 | NA | TRBJ1-1
TGCGCCAGCAGCCAAGACGGGGTAGACTTAGCGGAGACCCAGTACTTC | CASSQDGVDLAETQYF | NA | TRBV4-3 | NA | TRBJ2-5
TGTGCCAGTAGGGAACGGACGGCTCCGAACACTGAAGCTTTCTTT | CASRERTAPNTEAFF | many | TRBV19 | NA | TRBJ1-1
TGTGCCAGCAGCATCCCCGGGGAGTCCTACGAGCAGTACTTC | CASSIPGESYEQYF | NA | TRBV7-9 | NA | TRBJ2-7
TGTGCCAGCAGCTTGATGGAGAGCGCCGGGGAGCTGTTTTTT | CASSLMESAGELFF | NA | TRBV11-3 | NA | TRBJ2-2
TGTGCCAGCAGTTCCACAGGGATTGGGACTGAAGAGACCCAGTACTTC | CASSSTGIGTEETQYF | NA | TRBV6-5 | NA | TRBJ2-5
TGTGCCAGCAGCTTCGGGACAGAGCAGTTCTTC | CASSFGTEQFF | NA | TRBV7-2 | NA | TRBJ2-1
TGTGCCAGCAGCTGGAGGAGTGACTATGGCTACACCTTC | CASSWRSDYGYTF | NA | TRBV11-1 | NA | TRBJ1-2
TGTGCCAGTAGTTATGACAGCCGTGAAGCTTTCTTT | CASSYDSREAFF | NA | TRBV19 | NA | TRBJ1-1
TGTGCCAGCAGCCGAGGTGGCTATGGCTACACCTTC | CASSRGGYGYTF | NA | TRBV27 | NA | TRBJ1-2
TGTGCCAGCAGTGTGGGGACAGGGGTCGAGCAGTACTTC | CASSVGTGVEQYF | NA | TRBV27 | TRBD1 | TRBJ2-7
TGCGCCAGCAGACTATACCTCTCCATGAACACTGAAGCTTTCTTT | CASRLYLSMNTEAFF | NA | TRBV5-1 | NA | TRBJ1-1
TGTGCCAGCAGCGCCTTTGGCGGGGGGGGCTACGAGCAGTACTTC | CASSAFGGGGYEQYF | NA | TRBV9 | TRBD2 | TRBJ2-7
TGTGCCAGCAGCGTAACACAGGGCTATGGCTACACCTTC | CASSVTQGYGYTF | NA | TRBV5-4 | NA | TRBJ1-2
TGCAGCGCCACAGGGTTAGGGAACTCCTACGAGCAGTACTTC | CSATGLGNSYEQYF | NA | TRBV29-1 | NA | TRBJ2-7
TGTGCCAGCAGCTTAGAGGGCGGGGCCTATGGCTACACCTTC | CASSLEGGAYGYTF | NA | TRBV7-3 | NA | TRBJ1-2
TGTGCCAGCAGCGCGAATGAAAAACTGTTTTTT | CASSANEKLFF | NA | TRBV7-9 | NA | TRBJ1-4
TGTGCTAGTGGTCTCCCGGGGGACAGGGTTTTTGGTGAAAAACTGTTTTTT | CASGLPGDRVFGEKLFF | NA | TRBV12-5 | TRBD1 | TRBJ1-4
TGTGCCTGGAGTGTACGGGGGGCCTACAATGAGCAGTTCTTC | CAWSVRGAYNEQFF | once | TRBV30 | TRBD2 | TRBJ2-1
TGTGCCAGCAGTCCAGGGACAGGGACTAACTATGGCTACACCTTC | CASSPGTGTNYGYTF | NA | TRBV2 | TRBD1 | TRBJ1-2
TGTGCCAGCAGTGTTGCGGCCATCTCCTACAATGAGCAGTTCTTC | CASSVAAISYNEQFF | NA | TRBV6-1 | NA | TRBJ2-1
TGTGCCAGTAGTATTTTCTCAGGGAACACTGAAGCTTTCTTT | CASSIFSGNTEAFF | NA | TRBV19 | NA | TRBJ1-1
TGTGCCAGCAGCGTAGAGGGCGGGGGGCCGTTAGAGACCCAGTACTTC | CASSVEGGGPLETQYF | NA | TRBV9 | TRBD2 | TRBJ2-5
TGTGCCAGCAGTCCTAAAATGGGTAGGCCCCTCCACTTT | CASSPKMGRPLHF | NA | TRBV27 | NA | TRBJ1-6
TGCGCCAGCAGCCCAAAAGTCGCGGGGGCCGGGGAGCTGTTTTTT | CASSPKVAGAGELFF | few | TRBV4-3 | TRBD2 | TRBJ2-2